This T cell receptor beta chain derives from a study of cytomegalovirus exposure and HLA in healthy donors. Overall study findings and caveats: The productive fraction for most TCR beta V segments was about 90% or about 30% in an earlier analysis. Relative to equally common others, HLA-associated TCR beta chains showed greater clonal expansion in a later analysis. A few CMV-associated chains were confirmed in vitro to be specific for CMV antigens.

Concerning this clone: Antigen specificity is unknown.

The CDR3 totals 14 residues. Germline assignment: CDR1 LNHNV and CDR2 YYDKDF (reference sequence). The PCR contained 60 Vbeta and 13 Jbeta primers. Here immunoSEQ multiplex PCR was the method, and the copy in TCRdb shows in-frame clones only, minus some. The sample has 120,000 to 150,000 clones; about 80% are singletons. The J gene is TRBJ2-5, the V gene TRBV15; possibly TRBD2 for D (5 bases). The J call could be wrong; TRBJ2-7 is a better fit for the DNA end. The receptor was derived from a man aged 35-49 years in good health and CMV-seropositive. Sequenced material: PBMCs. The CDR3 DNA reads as TGTGCCACCAGCAGGGACTCCGGAGGCTACGAGCAGTACTTC. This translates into CATSRDSGGYEQYF.